A selection of T cell receptor beta chains follows, all from one sample in a study of blood T cell repertoires in COVID-19. The table came from immunoSEQ multiplex PCR; TCRdb's copy has only in-frame clones and leaves some out. Found here are some 240,000 clones, 75% to 90% of them singletons; the top ten hold approximately 5%. Sequencing was done on a sample of peripheral blood. The receptors shown here come from a woman in her 70s with COVID-19, enrolled during active disease. CDR3s include the opening cysteine and the closing phenylalanine or tryptophan. A D gene is named only where the DNA matches it firmly. Clone sizes are given selectively: once, few, many, or a class where the clone is expanded.

clone size: -
V gene: TRBV18
J gene: TRBJ1-2
D gene: -
CDR3 protein: CASSPGQGLLANYGYTF
CDR3 DNA: TGTGCCAGCTCACCGGGGCAGGGGTTGTTGGCTAACTATGGCTACACCTTC

clone size: once
V gene: TRBV3-1/TRBV3-2
J gene: TRBJ2-2
D gene: TRBD2
CDR3 protein: CASSQAMGLAGAGTGGELFF
CDR3 DNA: TGTGCCAGCAGCCAAGCCATGGGACTAGCGGGAGCCGGCACGGGCGGGGAGCTGTTTTTT

clone size: -
V gene: TRBV3-1/TRBV3-2
J gene: TRBJ2-2
D gene: -
CDR3 protein: CASSQEIARHDTGELFF
CDR3 DNA: TGTGCCAGCAGCCAAGAGATTGCCAGGCACGATACCGGGGAGCTGTTTTTT

clone size: once
V gene: TRBV19
J gene: TRBJ1-1
D gene: -
CDR3 protein: CASLTGHEAFF
CDR3 DNA: TGTGCCAGTTTGACAGGCCATGAAGCTTTCTTT

clone size: -
V gene: TRBV19
J gene: TRBJ2-1
D gene: TRBD2
CDR3 protein: CASSITGGPGEQFF
CDR3 DNA: TGTGCCAGTAGTATCACGGGAGGGCCAGGAGAGCAGTTCTTC

clone size: many
V gene: TRBV6-2/TRBV6-3
J gene: TRBJ2-7
D gene: TRBD1
CDR3 protein: CASSYPGDREISYEQYF
CDR3 DNA: TGTGCCAGCAGTTACCCTGGAGACAGGGAGATATCCTACGAGCAGTACTTC

clone size: -
V gene: TRBV30
J gene: TRBJ1-1
D gene: -
CDR3 protein: CAWSPGQRNTEAFF
CDR3 DNA: TGTGCCTGGAGCCCAGGACAGAGGAACACTGAAGCTTTCTTT

clone size: few
V gene: TRBV4-1
J gene: TRBJ2-1
D gene: TRBD2
CDR3 protein: CASSQFLTSGFLNEQFF
CDR3 DNA: TGCGCCAGCAGCCAATTTCTGACTAGCGGGTTTTTGAATGAGCAGTTCTTC

clone size: once
V gene: TRBV6-5
J gene: TRBJ1-2
D gene: TRBD1
CDR3 protein: CASTTGERRNGYTF
CDR3 DNA: TGTGCCAGCACCACAGGGGAAAGGAGAAATGGCTACACCTTC

clone size: few
V gene: TRBV19
J gene: TRBJ1-4
D gene: -
CDR3 protein: CATSGRGAWEKLFF
CDR3 DNA: TGTGCCACCTCGGGGAGGGGGGCTTGGGAAAAACTGTTTTTT

clone size: -
V gene: TRBV27
J gene: TRBJ2-7
D gene: TRBD2
CDR3 protein: CASSLGLAGGPLCEQYF
CDR3 DNA: TGTGCCAGCAGTTTAGGCCTCGCGGGAGGGCCACTGTGCGAGCAGTACTTC

clone size: few
V gene: TRBV2
J gene: TRBJ2-1
D gene: TRBD2
CDR3 protein: CASSEELAGEISYNEQFF
CDR3 DNA: TGTGCCAGCAGTGAAGAACTAGCGGGAGAAATCTCCTACAATGAGCAGTTCTTC